One and the same sample provided the 27 T cell receptor beta chains below, sequenced in a study of cytomegalovirus exposure and HLA in healthy donors. The PCR contained 60 Vbeta and 13 Jbeta primers. Some clones are missing from TCRdb's copy, which holds only in-frame ones; the method was immunoSEQ multiplex PCR. The table has roughly 120,000 clones, 74% seen once; the top ten hold over 3.5%. Sequencing used PBMCs. The receptors come from a woman in her forties or fifties in good health and CMV-seropositive.

The chain links TRBV5-4 to TRBJ2-3; D remains unclear. The V end lost 6 bases, the J end lost 4 bases, and 18 bases lay between the germline ends. CDR1 SGHNT and CDR2 YYREEE come from the germline V gene (reference sequence). This CDR3 is 15 amino acids long. This CDR3 is CASIITPSLADTQYF. The CDR3, as DNA: TGTGCCAGCATCATTACCCCTAGTCTAGCAGATACGCAGTATTTT. Together with reference TRBV5-4 and TRBJ2-3, the CDR3 gives the full variable domain: ETGVTQSPTHLIKTRGQQVTLRCSSQSGHNTVSWYQQALGQGPQFIFQYYREEENGRGNFPPRFSGLQFPNYSSELNVNALELDDSALYLCASIITPSLADTQYFGPGTRLTVL.

The CDR3 DNA reads TGTGCCACCAGCAGAGAGATTCAGGGTAACTATGGCTACACCTTC. Amino acid sequence: CATSREIQGNYGYTF. The chain joins TRBV15 to TRBJ1-2; maybe TRBD1 (5 bases). Germline values: CDR1 LNHNV, CDR2 YYDKDF (reference sequence). Trimming shortened V by 0 bases and J by 1 base, and 9 bases separated the two germline ends. The CDR3 runs to 15 residues.

The chain joins TRBV7-2 to TRBJ1-5, with TRBD1 as a possible D gene (5 bases). V was pared by 2 bases and J by 4 bases, with 15 bases between. Germline CDR1 and CDR2: SGHTA and FQGNSA. The CDR3 consists of 16 residues. The CDR3 DNA follows: TGTGCCAGCAGCTTACGTGGGGCCGTATCAAATCAGCCCCAGCATTTT. Its protein is CASSLRGAVSNQPQHF.

CDR3 protein: CASRSSGMPQHF. The CDR3 DNA is TGTGCCAGCAGGAGCTCAGGGATGCCCCAGCATTTT. J is TRBJ1-5 and V is TRBV27; D may be TRBD1 (5 bases). With 6 bases removed from V and 9 bases from J, the gap between germline ends came to 12 bases. Germline CDR1 reads MNHEY; CDR2 reads SMNVEV (reference sequence). CDR3 size: 12 residues.

The chain uses TRBV4-3 and TRBJ2-5; D possibly corresponds to TRBD1 (6 bases). This CDR3 comprises 14 residues. Per the germline V gene, CDR1 is LGHNA and CDR2 is YSLEER. V gave up 5 bases and J gave up 1 base, with 11 bases separating them. CDR3 DNA: TGCGCCAGCAGCGACGGACAGTTCCAAGAGACCCAGTACTTC. Protein product: CASSDGQFQETQYF.

The chain uses TRBV18 and TRBJ2-3; TRBD1 might be the D (6 bases). Between the trimmed V and J ends, which lost 4 bases and 4 bases, there was a span of 12 bases. The CDR3 is made up of 14 amino acids. Germline V gene data show CDR1 as KGHSH and CDR2 as LQKENI. The CDR3 DNA follows: TGTGCCAGCTCACAACAGGGCATCGCAGATACGCAGTATTTT. Translation gives CASSQQGIADTQYF.

There are a few counts of this clone. The V gene is TRBV7-9, the J gene TRBJ1-1; 7 nucleotides agree with TRBD1. Germline V gene sequence: CDR1 SEHNR, CDR2 FQNEAQ (reference sequence). This CDR3 region has 13 residues. With 1 base clipped from V and 11 bases from J, the junction kept 7 bases outside the gene matches. The CDR3 here is CASSLGDSREAFF. The CDR3 bases are TGTGCCAGCAGCTTAGGGGACAGCCGGGAGGCTTTCTTT.

The CDR3 bases are TGTGCCACCTCACCACTAGCGAGCACAGATACGCAGTATTTT. It encodes CATSPLASTDTQYF. The chain recombines TRBV6-4 with TRBJ2-3; 7 bases are shared with TRBD2. With 10 bases clipped from V and 0 bases from J, the junction kept 7 bases outside the gene matches. Germline CDR1 reads MRHNA; CDR2 reads SNTAGT. The CDR3 length is 14 residues.

The chain carries TRBV4-1 and TRBJ2-1; D remains unclear. Germline lookup yields CDR1 MGHRA and CDR2 YSYEKL. Trimming left V 0 bases short and J 0 bases short, with 15 bases between. CDR3 length equals 18 residues. In DNA form, the CDR3 reads TGCGCCAGCAGCCAAGATAAGGTCAGGATAAGCTCCTACAATGAGCAGTTCTTC. The encoded protein is CASSQDKVRISSYNEQFF.

The CDR3 DNA sequence: TGTGCCAGCTCACGAGAGAGAAAATCACCCCTCCACTTT. It yields the protein CASSRERKSPLHF. The chain uses TRBV18 and TRBJ1-6; D remains ambiguous. Germline V lookup: CDR1 KGHSH, CDR2 LQKENI. The CDR3 length is 13 residues. V gave up 4 bases and J gave up 10 bases, with 11 bases separating them.

CDR3 loop: CATSGGGSSYEQYF. CDR3 sequence (DNA): TGTGCCACCAGCGGGGGGGGGAGCTCCTACGAGCAGTACTTC. The genes are TRBV15 and TRBJ2-5; 7 bases agree with TRBD2. TRBJ2-7 explains the end of the DNA better; the J call may be wrong. This CDR3 spans 14 amino acids. Germline loops: CDR1 LNHNV, CDR2 YYDKDF (reference sequence).

The CDR3 loop reads CSVAQVWVTDTQYF. For the CDR3, the DNA is TGCAGCGTTGCCCAGGTGTGGGTCACAGATACGCAGTATTTT. The chain joins TRBV29-1 to TRBJ2-3; no reliable D call. V lost 4 bases and J 2 bases, leaving 13 bases between the germline ends. The CDR3 contains 14 residues. Per the germline V gene, CDR1 is SQVTM and CDR2 is ANQGSEA.

The CDR3 DNA is TGTGCCAGCAGCGCCGCCGGGACAGTAACGATAGATGGCTACACCTTC. Translated, it gives CASSAAGTVTIDGYTF. J is TRBJ1-2 and V is TRBV7-2, with 7 bases matching TRBD1. Germline V gene data show CDR1 as SGHTA and CDR2 as FQGNSA. V lost 5 bases and J lost 6; bases outside the gene matches: 15. CDR3 size: 16 residues.

The chain links TRBV11-2 to TRBJ2-2; D might be TRBD1 (5 bases). V lost 2 bases and J 5 bases, leaving 6 bases between the germline ends. Germline CDR1 is SGHAT and CDR2 is FQNNGV. This CDR3 has 13 amino acids. CDR3 amino acids: CASSLKGTGELFF. For the CDR3, the DNA is TGTGCCAGCAGCTTAAAGGGGACCGGGGAGCTGTTTTTT.

The gene calls are TRBV29-1 and TRBJ2-7; D remains ambiguous. In germline, CDR1 is SQVTM, CDR2 ANQGSEA. The CDR3 has 13 residues. Trimming took off 5 bases at V and 0 bases at J, with 11 bases between the two ends. The CDR3 DNA reads TGCAGCGTTAAAACAGACCCCTCCTACGAGCAGTACTTC. Translation: CSVKTDPSYEQYF.

CDR3 in DNA: TGTGCTAGTGGTTTGGGGGAGGACACCGGGGAGCTGTTTTTT. Translated, it gives CASGLGEDTGELFF. This rearrangement joins TRBV12-5 to TRBJ2-2, with TRBD2 as a possible D gene (6 bases). CDR1 and CDR2 from the germline V gene are LGHNT and FRNRAP. CDR3 length: 14 amino acids. With 1 base removed from V and 3 bases from J, the gap between germline ends came to 6 bases.

The chain has TRBV5-4 and TRBJ2-1, with 7 nucleotides matching TRBD2. Germline lookup yields CDR1 SGHNT and CDR2 YYREEE (reference sequence). V dropped 4 bases and J dropped 8; count of bases not matched to a gene: 6. The CDR3 extends over 13 amino acids. The CDR3 DNA is TGTGCCAGCAGCCCCGGGACTATGTATGAGCAGTTCTTC. Its translation: CASSPGTMYEQFF.

The chain carries TRBV6-6 and TRBJ2-7, with a possible D match to TRBD1 (6 bases). The CDR3 is 12 amino acids. V lost 6 bases and J 6 bases, leaving 12 bases between the germline ends. CDR1 and CDR2 from the germline V gene are MNHNY and SVGAGI (reference sequence). The CDR3 nucleotides read TGTGCCAGCAGAAAACAGGGTAGCGAGCAGTACTTC. It specifies CASRKQGSEQYF.

V usage is TRBV6-5 and J usage is TRBJ2-7; 10 bases align to TRBD1. The V and J ends lost 5 bases and 1 base, in that order; junction bases with no gene match: 5. This CDR3 contains 15 residues. CDR1 and CDR2 (germline): MNHEY, SVGAGI. The chain's CDR3 is CASSPGTGESYEQYF. In DNA, the CDR3 is TGTGCCAGCAGTCCCGGGACAGGGGAGTCCTACGAGCAGTACTTC.

The chain recombines TRBV9 with TRBJ2-1, with TRBD1 as a possible D gene (6 bases). Germline V lookup: CDR1 SGDLS, CDR2 YYNGEE. The CDR3 spans 14 residues. V gave up 3 bases and J gave up 7 bases, with 14 bases separating them. CDR3 bases: TGTGCCAGCAGCGGAAGCAGGGGACCGAATGAGCAGTTCTTC. This encodes CASSGSRGPNEQFF.

The V gene is TRBV5-4, the J gene TRBJ2-1; TRBD2 matches 8 bases. CDR3 size: 17 residues. Per germline, CDR1 SGHNT and CDR2 YYREEE (reference sequence). The J segment lost 5 bases and the V segment lost 0 bases, leaving 10 bases of the junction unmatched. Written as DNA, the CDR3 is TGTGCCAGCAGCTTGGGGGCCTTAGCGGGACGAGACAATGAGCAGTTCTTC. Translating it yields CASSLGALAGRDNEQFF.

This chain links TRBV18 with TRBJ2-3, with 11 bases aligning to TRBD2. V trimming: 3 bases; J trimming: 5 bases; junction bases outside the gene matches: 19. The CDR3 is made up of 20 amino acids. Germline CDR1 reads KGHSH; CDR2 reads LQKENI. In DNA form, the CDR3 reads TGTGCCAGCTCACCTTCCCCTTGGGTAGCGGGGGGGCCAGGAGGAGATACGCAGTATTTT. It translates to CASSPSPWVAGGPGGDTQYF.

The count of this clone is one. The V gene is TRBV11-2, the J gene TRBJ1-2; 9 bases agree with TRBD1. Trimming took 0 bases from V and 4 from J; bases not matched to a gene: 6. The CDR3 totals 16 residues. Germline CDR1 reads SGHAT; CDR2 reads FQNNGV. This CDR3 reads CASSLDPTGGIYGYTF. DNA of the CDR3: TGTGCCAGCAGCTTAGATCCAACAGGGGGCATCTATGGCTACACCTTC.

The gene calls are TRBV15 and TRBJ1-3; 8 nucleotides align to TRBD1. The junction had 12 bases not matched to a gene; V was cut back by 5 bases and J by 9 bases. Per the germline V gene, CDR1 is LNHNV and CDR2 is YYDKDF (reference sequence). This CDR3 spans 15 amino acids. CDR3 sequence reads: CATSGQGPFGGTIYF. The CDR3 DNA reads as TGTGCCACCAGCGGACAGGGTCCCTTCGGAGGCACCATATATTTT.

This chain links TRBV27 with TRBJ2-3, with D unresolved. V lost 3 bases and J lost 6, with 16 bases in between. From germline, CDR1 is MNHEY and CDR2 SMNVEV (reference sequence). The CDR3 is made up of 15 amino acids. The CDR3 here is CASSFRPLDTDTQYF. DNA of the CDR3: TGTGCCAGCAGTTTTCGGCCCCTTGACACGGATACGCAGTATTTT.

The V call is TRBV7-2, the J call TRBJ2-7; 9 bases align to TRBD2. After removal of 1 base from V and 2 bases from J, the junction contained 0 bases not matched to a gene. Looked up from germline, CDR1 is SGHTA and CDR2 is FQGNSA. The CDR3 has 14 residues. CDR3 amino acids: CASSLGGGAYEQYF. CDR3 nucleotides: TGTGCCAGCAGCTTAGGCGGGGGGGCCTACGAGCAGTACTTC. Full variable domain (missing parts from reference TRBV7-2 and TRBJ2-7): GAGVSQSPSNKVTEKGKDVELRCDPISGHTALYWYRQSLGQGLEFLIYFQGNSAPDKSGLPSDRFSAERTGGSVSTLTIQRTQQEDSAVYLCASSLGGGAYEQYFGPGTRLTVT.

The count of this clone is one. The chain couples TRBV7-2 to TRBJ1-2; TRBD1 matches 7 bases. The germline V gene encodes CDR1 SGHTA and CDR2 FQGNSA. The length of the CDR3 is 19 residues. V trimming: 5 bases; J trimming: 8 bases; junction bases outside the gene matches: 26. CDR3 amino acids: CASSLPTGSTPHILWGYTF. CDR3 bases: TGTGCCAGCAGCCTCCCGACAGGGAGTACGCCTCATATCCTTTGGGGCTACACCTTC.